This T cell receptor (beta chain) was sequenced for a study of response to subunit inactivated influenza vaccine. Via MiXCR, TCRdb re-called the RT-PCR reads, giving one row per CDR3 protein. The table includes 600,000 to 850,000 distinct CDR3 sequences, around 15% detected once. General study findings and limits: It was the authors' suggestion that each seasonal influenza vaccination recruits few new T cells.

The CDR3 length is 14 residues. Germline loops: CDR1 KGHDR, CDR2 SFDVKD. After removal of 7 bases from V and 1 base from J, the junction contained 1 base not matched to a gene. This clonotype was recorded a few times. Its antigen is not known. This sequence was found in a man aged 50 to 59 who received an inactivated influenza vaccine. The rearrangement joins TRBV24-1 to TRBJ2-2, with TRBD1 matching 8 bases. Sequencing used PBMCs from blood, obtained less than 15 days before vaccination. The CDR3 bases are TGTGCCACCAGAGGACAGGGGAACACCGGGGAGCTGTTTTTT. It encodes CATRGQGNTGELFF.